Each of the 15 T cell receptor beta chains below was sequenced from the same sample in a study of blood T cell repertoires in COVID-19. The table came from immunoSEQ multiplex PCR; TCRdb's copy has only in-frame clones and leaves some out. The profile covers about 270,000 clones, with roughly 91% appearing a single time and roughly 1.9% taken by the ten largest. Material for sequencing was PBMCs or T cells enriched from blood (not recorded which). All receptors derive from a woman aged 60-70 years who had recovered from COVID-19.

V is TRBV7-9 and J is TRBJ2-2, with unresolved D. V lost 2 bases to trimming and J lost 3 bases, with 7 bases between them. Germline loops: CDR1 SEHNR, CDR2 FQNEAQ (reference sequence). This CDR3 is 14 amino acids long. CDR3 loop: CASSLFSDTGELFF. The CDR3 region has the DNA TGTGCCAGCAGCTTATTTTCCGACACCGGGGAGCTGTTTTTT.

The rearrangement uses TRBV5-1 and TRBJ2-3, with 9 bases that match TRBD2. This CDR3 is 15 amino acids long. Losses at the gene ends were 0 bases for V and 4 bases for J; bases not matched to a gene: 3. Germline CDR1 is SGHRS and CDR2 is YFSETQ. CDR3 amino acids: CASSLAGLAADTQYF. The CDR3 nucleotides are TGCGCCAGCAGCTTGGCGGGACTAGCTGCAGATACGCAGTATTTT.

The chain recombines TRBV28 with TRBJ1-1; D gene uncertain. Germline CDR1 reads MDHEN; CDR2 reads SYDVKM. V was shortened by 6 bases and J by 2 bases, with 4 bases between the two germline ends. The CDR3 totals 11 residues. In DNA, the CDR3 is TGTGCCAGCAGACAAAACACTGAAGCTTTCTTT. This gives the protein CASRQNTEAFF. Full variable domain (remainder filled in from reference TRBV28 and TRBJ1-1): DVKVTQSSRYLVKRTGEKVFLECVQDMDHENMFWYRQDPGLGLRLIYFSYDVKMKEKGDIPEGYSVSREKKERFSLILESASTNQTSMYLCASRQNTEAFFGQGTRLTVV.

The J gene is TRBJ1-5, the V gene TRBV6-5, with unresolved D. Germline V gene data show CDR1 as MNHEY and CDR2 as SVGAGI. Trimming took 5 bases from V and 2 from J, leaving 10 bases between them. CDR3 size: 14 residues. The CDR3, as DNA: TGTGCCAGCAGTCCCCTTCTCGGCAATCAGCCCCAGCATTTT. Translated, it gives CASSPLLGNQPQHF.

J is TRBJ2-1 and V is TRBV27, with 10 bases lining up with TRBD2. Per the germline V gene, CDR1 is MNHEY and CDR2 is SMNVEV (reference sequence). This CDR3 is 13 amino acids long. V shed 3 bases, J shed 10 bases, and the junction held 3 bases outside the gene matches. The CDR3 protein is CASSFLGLAEQFF. In DNA form, the CDR3 reads TGTGCCAGCAGTTTTCTGGGACTAGCGGAGCAGTTCTTC.

J is TRBJ2-6 and V is TRBV4-2; D gene ambiguous. Germline V gives CDR1 LGHNA, CDR2 YNFKEQ. This CDR3 has 14 amino acids. Trimming removed 0 bases at V and 3 bases at J, with 3 bases between. CDR3 bases: TGTGCCAGCAGCCAAGAATATGGGGCCAACGTCCTGACTTTC. The encoded protein is CASSQEYGANVLTF.

The rearrangement joins TRBV11-2 to TRBJ1-1; D perhaps matches TRBD1 (6 bases). This CDR3 has 14 residues. The germline V gene encodes CDR1 SGHAT and CDR2 FQNNGV. V was pared by 3 bases and J by 4 bases, with 12 bases between. The CDR3 coding sequence is TGTGCCAGCAGCTTCTTACGGGACATCACTGAAGCTTTCTTT. It codes for CASSFLRDITEAFF.

The chain links TRBV10-3 to TRBJ2-7; D may be TRBD1 (5 bases). Germline V CDR1 and CDR2: ENHRY, SYGVKD. The CDR3 runs to 13 residues. Trimming took off 9 bases at V and 5 bases at J, with 17 bases between the two ends. CDR3 sequence: CAIKGRQTDEQYF. CDR3 nucleotide sequence: TGTGCCATTAAGGGCCGACAGACCGACGAGCAGTACTTC.

The gene calls are TRBV5-4 and TRBJ1-1, with TRBD1 as a possible D gene (6 bases). This CDR3 has 16 amino acids. CDR1 and CDR2 from the germline V gene are SGHNT and YYREEE (reference sequence). The germline V and J ends were trimmed by 0 bases and 8 bases, with 20 bases remaining between them. In nucleotides, the CDR3 is TGTGCCAGCAGCTTGGGGGGACAAGCGGCTTCGGGAGAAGCTTTCTTT. Translation gives CASSLGGQAASGEAFF.

The gene calls are TRBV28 and TRBJ2-7, with D unclear. This CDR3 has 15 residues. The germline gives CDR1 MDHEN, CDR2 SYDVKM. V was pared by 3 bases and J by 0 bases, with 12 bases between. CDR3 DNA: TGTGCCAGCAGTTTCCGACTCTCCAGCTCCTACGAGCAGTACTTC. Its protein product is CASSFRLSSSYEQYF. The variable domain in full, completed from reference TRBV28 and TRBJ2-7, reads DVKVTQSSRYLVKRTGEKVFLECVQDMDHENMFWYRQDPGLGLRLIYFSYDVKMKEKGDIPEGYSVSREKKERFSLILESASTNQTSMYLCASSFRLSSSYEQYFGPGTRLTVT.

This chain links TRBV6-6 with TRBJ1-2; D perhaps matches TRBD1 (6 bases). Germline CDR1 is MNHNY and CDR2 is SVGAGI (reference sequence). The CDR3 spans 13 residues. Trimming took off 5 bases at V and 6 bases at J, with 13 bases between the two ends. The CDR3 loop reads CASSPTEGDGYTF. In DNA, the CDR3 is TGTGCCAGCAGTCCCACAGAGGGGGATGGCTACACCTTC.

The chain links TRBV10-3 to TRBJ1-2, with D maybe TRBD1 (5 bases). V lost 1 base, J lost 2 bases, and 8 bases lay in between. The CDR3 spans 14 residues. The germline CDR1 and CDR2 sequences are ENHRY and SYGVKD. CDR3 loop: CAISEWGRNYGYTF. DNA for the CDR3: TGTGCCATCAGTGAGTGGGGCAGGAACTATGGCTACACCTTC.

The chain links TRBV5-4 to TRBJ2-1; 11 nucleotides line up with TRBD2. With V trimmed by 10 bases and J by 9 bases, 15 bases remained unmatched. Germline CDR1 and CDR2: SGHNT and YYREEE (reference sequence). CDR3 length: 15 amino acids. Here the CDR3 reads CAGRLAGGPRGEQFF. The CDR3, as DNA: TGTGCCGGAAGATTAGCGGGAGGGCCTCGGGGTGAGCAGTTCTTC.

The J gene is TRBJ2-1, the V gene TRBV30; perhaps TRBD1 as D (7 bases). This CDR3 is built from 14 residues. CDR1 GTSNPN and CDR2 SVGIG come from the germline V gene (reference sequence). Trimming pared 3 bases from V and 7 bases from J, leaving 16 bases between. In nucleotides, the CDR3 is TGTGCCTGGAGACGACAGGGAGGAGTGAATGAGCAGTTCTTC. The encoded protein is CAWRRQGGVNEQFF. The full variable domain, rest sourced from reference TRBV30 and TRBJ2-1, is SQTIHQWPATLVQPVGSPLSLECTVEGTSNPNLYWYRQAAGRGLQLLFYSVGIGQISSEVPQNLSASRPQDRQFILSSKKLLLSDSGFYLCAWRRQGGVNEQFFGPGTRLTVL.

This chain links TRBV27 with TRBJ1-2; TRBD1 might be the D (5 bases). CDR3 length: 19 residues. Per the germline V gene, CDR1 is MNHEY and CDR2 is SMNVEV (reference sequence). V was pared by 5 bases and J by 3 bases, with 28 bases between. Here the CDR3 reads CASSTNFFGAKDSDYGYTF. DNA for the CDR3: TGTGCCAGCAGTACAAATTTCTTCGGCGCAAAAGACAGCGACTATGGCTACACCTTC.